Given below is one T cell receptor (beta chain) in context. CDR1 MNHEY and CDR2 SVGEGT come from the germline V gene. The CDR3 consists of 19 residues. V trimming: 3 bases; J trimming: 7 bases; junction bases outside the gene matches: 15. This sample is drawn from a study of blood T cell repertoires in COVID-19. Whole-study context: The United States, Italy and Spain provided the acute and convalescent COVID-19 samples. T cells, B-cell-depleted T cells, or PBMCs provided the cDNA or gDNA that served as material.

Using immunoSEQ multiplex PCR, the repertoire was profiled, and TCRdb retains in-frame clones only, with some absent. The repertoire holds about 190,000 clones, with roughly 80% as singletons. The rearrangement joins TRBV6-2 or TRBV6-3 to TRBJ2-1, with TRBD2 matching 13 bases. This clonotype was sampled from a man aged 25-45 years with active or convalescent COVID-19. Sequenced material: peripheral blood. The DNA for the CDR3 is TGTGCCAGCAGTTATGGGGGAACTAGCGGGAGGGCCTCGGGAAATGAGCAGTTCTTC. Protein: CASSYGGTSGRASGNEQFF.